These 26 T cell receptor beta chains were sequenced from one sample in a study of cytomegalovirus exposure and HLA in healthy donors. PCR was performed using 60 Vbeta and 13 Jbeta primers. Repertoires were generated with immunoSEQ multiplex PCR, while TCRdb's copy carries only in-frame clones and drops some. The table lists 130,000 to 150,000 clones, about 79% of them singletons. The sample comprised PBMCs. The receptors derive from a male donor in good health and CMV-seronegative.

This clone occurred once. The chain joins TRBV6-6 to TRBJ2-7, with 8 positions matching TRBD1. The CDR3 spans 14 residues. From germline, CDR1 is MNHNY and CDR2 SVGAGI (reference sequence). Trimming removed 6 bases from V and 5 bases from J; junction bases left unmatched: 9. The DNA of the CDR3 is TGTGCCAGCAGGACAGGGGACTCCTCGCACGAGCAGTACTTC. Protein sequence: CASRTGDSSHEQYF.

The genes are TRBV15 and TRBJ1-6; 8 bases align to TRBD1. Losses at the gene ends were 0 bases for V and 14 bases for J; bases not matched to a gene: 15. CDR3 size: 17 residues. Germline V lookup: CDR1 LNHNV, CDR2 YYDKDF (reference sequence). The CDR3 loop reads CATSRDPRTGPITSLHF. The CDR3 nucleotides are TGTGCCACCAGCAGAGATCCCAGGACAGGGCCCATTACTTCCCTCCACTTT.

The gene calls are TRBV7-9 and TRBJ2-7; TRBD2 might be the D (5 bases). The CDR3 has 15 amino acids. Germline values: CDR1 SEHNR, CDR2 FQNEAQ (reference sequence). Trimming removed 3 bases at V and 3 bases at J, with 15 bases between. The DNA of the CDR3 is TGTGCCAGCAGCTTGTGGCGGGCCGCGGACTACGAGCAGTACTTC. As protein: CASSLWRAADYEQYF.

The chain employs TRBV30 and TRBJ1-2; 7 positions match TRBD1. V gave up 2 bases and J gave up 14 bases; unmatched junction bases: 11. Germline V gene lookup returns CDR1 GTSNPN and CDR2 SVGIG (reference sequence). The CDR3 totals 12 residues. CDR3: CAWSSGQAHDTF. CDR3 DNA sequence: TGTGCCTGGAGTTCCGGACAGGCTCATGATACCTTC.

The chain joins TRBV6-1 to TRBJ1-2; 7 bases match TRBD1. Trimming took 2 bases from V and 3 from J; bases not matched to a gene: 6. The CDR3 is 15 residues long. The germline V gene has CDR1 MNHNS and CDR2 SASEGT. The CDR3 here is CASSELGTEYYGYTF. The CDR3 DNA follows: TGTGCCAGCAGTGAACTCGGGACAGAATACTATGGCTACACCTTC.

The V gene is TRBV7-4, the J gene TRBJ2-7; 11 positions agree with TRBD2. CDR3 length equals 16 residues. Trimming removed 5 bases from V and 4 bases from J; junction bases left unmatched: 10. Per the germline V gene, CDR1 is SGHVT and CDR2 is SQSDAQ. CDR3 amino acids: CASSPVSGRALYEQYF. DNA for the CDR3: TGTGCCAGCAGCCCCGTTAGCGGGAGGGCGCTTTACGAGCAGTACTTC.

This chain links TRBV6-1 with TRBJ1-2; the match to TRBD1 covers 10 bases. With V trimmed by 6 bases and J by 8 bases, 9 bases remained unmatched. From germline, CDR1 is MNHNS and CDR2 SASEGT. The CDR3 is 14 amino acids. DNA of the CDR3: TGTGCCAGCAGGCTTGACAGGGGGCTCGAGGGCTACACCTTC. It specifies CASRLDRGLEGYTF.

V gene TRBV25-1 combines with J gene TRBJ1-1; 8 bases match TRBD1. CDR1 MGHDK and CDR2 SYGVNS come from the germline V gene. The ends lost 1 base at V and 3 bases at J; junction bases unmatched: 7. The CDR3 consists of 16 residues. CDR3 sequence (DNA): TGTGCCAGCAGTGAATTAGATAACAGGGGGGACACTGAAGCTTTCTTT. Its translation: CASSELDNRGDTEAFF.

This clone was observed a handful of times. V gene TRBV7-9 combines with J gene TRBJ2-2; no clear D gene. Germline V gene data show CDR1 as SEHNR and CDR2 as FQNEAQ (reference sequence). The length of the CDR3 is 12 residues. The V and J ends lost 2 bases and 6 bases respectively, with 4 bases between them. CDR3 amino acids: CASSLSAGELFF. For the CDR3, the DNA is TGTGCCAGCAGCTTATCTGCCGGGGAGCTGTTTTTT.

The V gene is TRBV7-2, the J gene TRBJ1-6; tentatively, D is TRBD1 (6 bases). Trimming shortened V by 3 bases and J by 5 bases, and 8 bases separated the two germline ends. The CDR3 length is 14 residues. Per germline, CDR1 SGHTA and CDR2 FQGNSA. CDR3 DNA: TGTGCCAGCAGCTTTACAGGGCATAATTCACCCCTCCACTTT. Translating it yields CASSFTGHNSPLHF.

V and J are TRBV4-3 and TRBJ2-1; 14 bases fit TRBD2. Germline V gene lookup returns CDR1 LGHNA and CDR2 YSLEER. This CDR3 contains 19 residues. Trimming removed 1 base from V and 7 bases from J; junction bases left unmatched: 12. CDR3 sequence reads: CASSQVRTTSGGARNEQFF. The CDR3 DNA sequence: TGCGCCAGCAGCCAAGTTCGCACGACTAGCGGGGGGGCAAGGAATGAGCAGTTCTTC.

The sample holds a few counts of this clone. The chain carries TRBV6-5 and TRBJ2-1; D unclear. Germline-derived CDR1 and CDR2 are MNHEY and SVGAGI. Between the trimmed V and J ends, which lost 2 bases and 4 bases, there was a span of 15 bases. The CDR3 covers 16 residues. CDR3 residues: CASSYDIDPYYNEQFF. In nucleotides, the CDR3 is TGTGCCAGCAGTTACGATATCGATCCCTATTACAATGAGCAGTTCTTC.

The chain carries TRBV6-5 and TRBJ1-1; 7 nucleotides line up with TRBD1. Unmatched junction bases numbered 4, after V lost 6 bases and J lost 0 bases. Per germline, CDR1 MNHEY and CDR2 SVGAGI. The CDR3 consists of 14 residues. This chain's CDR3 is CASSRGTVNTEAFF. In nucleotides, the CDR3 is TGTGCCAGCAGCCGCGGGACAGTGAACACTGAAGCTTTCTTT.

This clone was counted only a few times. The chain links TRBV30 to TRBJ1-2; possible D gene TRBD1, 5 bases. This CDR3 is 14 amino acids long. The V and J ends lost 4 bases and 8 bases respectively, with 20 bases between them. Looked up from germline, CDR1 is GTSNPN and CDR2 is SVGIG (reference sequence). CDR3 DNA sequence: TGTGCCTGGACCACCGGGGGGTATCGGGCGGGCTACACCTTC. It translates to CAWTTGGYRAGYTF.

The chain carries TRBV15 and TRBJ1-5; D may be TRBD1 (6 bases). The germline V gene encodes CDR1 LNHNV and CDR2 YYDKDF (reference sequence). CDR3 length: 14 amino acids. V lost 5 bases and J 4 bases, leaving 12 bases between the germline ends. CDR3 sequence (DNA): TGTGCCACCAGCGTACAGGGATGGAATCAGCCCCAGCATTTT. Its protein product is CATSVQGWNQPQHF.

The J gene is TRBJ2-7, the V gene TRBV2; TRBD2 is a possible D gene (6 bases). The CDR3 is 13 residues long. V was shortened by 4 bases and J by 4 bases, with 11 bases between the two germline ends. Germline V gene lookup returns CDR1 SNHLY and CDR2 FYNNEI. The chain's CDR3 is CASSVLAEYEQYF. Written as DNA, the CDR3 is TGTGCCAGCAGTGTATTAGCGGAGTACGAGCAGTACTTC. The whole variable domain, filled in from reference TRBV2 and TRBJ2-7, reads EPEVTQTPSHQVTQMGQEVILRCVPISNHLYFYWYRQILGQKVEFLVSFYNNEISEKSEIFDDQFSVERPDGSNFTLKIRSTKLEDSAMYFCASSVLAEYEQYFGPGTRLTVT.

This clone was detected only once. This chain links TRBV6-1 with TRBJ2-4, with D tentatively TRBD1 (5 bases). The germline CDR1 and CDR2 sequences are MNHNS and SASEGT. V gave up 7 bases and J gave up 2 bases, with 12 bases separating them. CDR3 length: 14 amino acids. CDR3 in amino acids: CASMGQLPKNIQYF. CDR3 DNA: TGTGCCAGCATGGGGCAGCTACCCAAAAACATTCAGTACTTC.

V is TRBV5-1 and J is TRBJ2-5, with D possibly TRBD1 on 6 matching bases. Trimming pared 4 bases from V and 2 bases from J, leaving 6 bases between. Germline V CDR1 and CDR2: SGHRS, YFSETQ. This CDR3 is 12 amino acids long. The CDR3 DNA is TGCGCCAGCAGCCAGGGGCAAGAGACCCAGTACTTC. Translated, it gives CASSQGQETQYF.

A few counts support this clone. The chain combines TRBV30 with TRBJ1-6; 10 bases are a match to TRBD1. CDR3 length: 14 amino acids. V lost 5 bases, J lost 7 bases, and 5 bases stayed unmatched. The V gene's germline CDR1 is GTSNPN and CDR2 SVGIG (reference sequence). CDR3 nucleotides: TGTGCCTGGGGAGGACAGGGGGAAAATTCACCCCTCCACTTT. Translating it yields CAWGGQGENSPLHF.

The chain combines TRBV29-1 with TRBJ2-1; D gene uncertain. The CDR3 covers 13 residues. Germline CDR1 is SQVTM and CDR2 is ANQGSEA. Deletions cut 0 bases from V and 5 bases from J, with 8 bases between. CDR3 bases: TGCAGCGTTGAAGATCTTCAGGACAATGAGCAGTTCTTC. As protein: CSVEDLQDNEQFF.

The chain links TRBV11-2 to TRBJ1-2; 10 bases are shared with TRBD1. The CDR3 loop spans 15 amino acids. Unmatched junction bases numbered 3, after V lost 3 bases and J lost 2 bases. Germline V CDR1 and CDR2: SGHAT, FQNNGV. The CDR3 sequence is CASSLTGGGNYGYTF. In DNA, the CDR3 is TGTGCCAGCAGCTTGACAGGGGGCGGAAACTATGGCTACACCTTC.

The chain is built from TRBV30 and TRBJ2-3; the match to TRBD1 covers 7 bases. The CDR3 length is 15 residues. CDR1 GTSNPN and CDR2 SVGIG come from the germline V gene (reference sequence). The trim removed 2 bases at V and 5 bases at J, leaving 10 bases unmatched. CDR3 sequence reads: CAWSSGGSGKDTQYF. CDR3 DNA: TGTGCCTGGAGTTCAGGGGGTTCGGGGAAAGATACGCAGTATTTT.

The V gene is TRBV30, the J gene TRBJ1-2; 9 nucleotides agree with TRBD1. CDR1 is GTSNPN, CDR2 SVGIG, per germline (reference sequence). The V segment lost 5 bases and the J segment 5 bases; nucleotides outside the gene matches: 9. This CDR3 spans 14 amino acids. CDR3 loop: CAWDPGQGAYGYTF. DNA of the CDR3: TGTGCCTGGGATCCGGGACAGGGAGCGTATGGCTACACCTTC.

This clone was detected only once. The chain links TRBV27 to TRBJ2-5, with a weak D call TRBD1 (6 bases). This CDR3 is 15 amino acids long. Trimming took off 0 bases at V and 1 base at J, with 9 bases between the two ends. CDR1 and CDR2 (germline): MNHEY, SMNVEV (reference sequence). The CDR3 protein is CASSLSWDTQETQYF. The CDR3 DNA is TGTGCCAGCAGTTTATCGTGGGACACCCAAGAGACCCAGTACTTC.

The chain combines TRBV7-6 with TRBJ2-5; 7 bases are shared with TRBD1. V shed 5 bases, J shed 3 bases, and the junction held 9 bases outside the gene matches. Germline V gene sequence: CDR1 SGHVS, CDR2 FNYEAQ. There are 15 residues in the CDR3. The DNA for the CDR3 is TGTGCCAGCAGCCCCGTGGGACAGTTAGAAGAGACCCAGTACTTC. Translation: CASSPVGQLEETQYF.

This chain joins TRBV5-8 and TRBJ1-5, with D uncertain. The length of the CDR3 is 17 residues. CDR1 and CDR2 (germline): SGHTS, YDEGEE. Trimming stripped 0 bases from V and 0 bases from J, with 13 bases between. For the CDR3, the DNA is TGTGCCAGCAGCTTGGGGACTGCGCCGAATAGCAATCAGCCCCAGCATTTT. Protein product: CASSLGTAPNSNQPQHF. Full variable domain (outside the CDR3, taken from reference TRBV5-8 and TRBJ1-5): EAGVTQSPTHLIKTRGQQATLRCSPISGHTSVYWYQQALGLGLQFLLWYDEGEERNRGNFPPRFSGRQFPNYSSELNVNALELEDSALYLCASSLGTAPNSNQPQHFGDGTRLSIL.